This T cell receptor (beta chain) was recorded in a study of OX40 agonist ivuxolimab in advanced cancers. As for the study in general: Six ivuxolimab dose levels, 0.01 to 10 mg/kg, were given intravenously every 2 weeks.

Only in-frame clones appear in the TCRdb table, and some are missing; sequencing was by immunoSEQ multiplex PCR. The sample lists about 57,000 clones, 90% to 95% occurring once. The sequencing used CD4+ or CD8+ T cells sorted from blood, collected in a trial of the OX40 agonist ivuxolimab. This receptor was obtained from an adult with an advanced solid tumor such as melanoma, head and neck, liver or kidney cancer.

The CDR3 here is CASSPITASSYNEQFF. In DNA, the CDR3 is TGTGCCAGCAGTCCCATTACAGCGAGCTCCTACAATGAGCAGTTCTTC. The chain employs TRBV27 and TRBJ2-1; D not certain. The CDR3 has 16 residues. Germline assignment: CDR1 MNHEY and CDR2 SMNVEV (reference sequence). V was clipped by 5 bases and J by 0 bases, with 14 bases between them.